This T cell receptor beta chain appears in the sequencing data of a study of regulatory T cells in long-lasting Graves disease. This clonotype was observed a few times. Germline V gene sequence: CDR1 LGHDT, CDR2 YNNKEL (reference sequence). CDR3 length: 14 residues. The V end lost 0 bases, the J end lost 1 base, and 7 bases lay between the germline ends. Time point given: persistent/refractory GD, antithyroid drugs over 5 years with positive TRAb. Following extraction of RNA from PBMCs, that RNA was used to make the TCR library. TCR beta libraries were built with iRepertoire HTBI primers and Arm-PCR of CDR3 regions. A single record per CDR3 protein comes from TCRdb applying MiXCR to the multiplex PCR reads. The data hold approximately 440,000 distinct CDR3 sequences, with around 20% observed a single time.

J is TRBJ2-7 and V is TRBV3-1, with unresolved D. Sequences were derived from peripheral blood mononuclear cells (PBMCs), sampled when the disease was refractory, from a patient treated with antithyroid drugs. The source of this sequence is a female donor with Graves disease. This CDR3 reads CASSQDLVSYEQYF. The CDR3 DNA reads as TGTGCCAGCAGCCAAGATTTGGTTTCCTACGAGCAGTACTTC.